What follows are 7 T cell receptor beta chains derived from one specimen sequenced in a study of cytomegalovirus exposure and HLA in healthy donors. The PCR made use of 60 Vbeta and 13 Jbeta primers. Sequenced by immunoSEQ multiplex PCR; TCRdb stores in-frame clones only, minus some. Of about 150,000 clones listed, about 82% are singletons. What was sequenced was PBMCs. These receptors all stem from a woman aged 45-59 years in good health and CMV-seropositive.

The chain has TRBV6-5 and TRBJ2-7, with D hard to call. The germline CDR1 and CDR2 sequences are MNHEY and SVGAGI. The V end lost 6 bases, the J end lost 1 base, and 7 bases lay between the germline ends. The CDR3 sequence is 12 residues long. The DNA of the CDR3 is TGTGCCAGCAGCCTCGGGTCCTACGAGCAGTACTTC. It yields the protein CASSLGSYEQYF.

The chain combines TRBV4-2 with TRBJ2-5, with D maybe TRBD2 (5 bases). The germline V and J ends were trimmed by 2 bases and 2 bases, with 12 bases remaining between them. CDR3 size: 15 residues. Germline V gene sequence: CDR1 LGHNA, CDR2 YNFKEQ. CDR3 nucleotide sequence: TGTGCCAGCAGCCAAACGGGTGGCGGGCAAGAGACCCAGTACTTC. Its translation is CASSQTGGGQETQYF.

This sequence joins TRBV19 and TRBJ2-7; 8 positions match TRBD2. V lost 4 bases and J lost 9; bases outside the gene matches: 8. Germline-derived CDR1 and CDR2 are LNHDA and SQIVND (reference sequence). CDR3 size: 13 residues. The CDR3 DNA is TGTGCCAGTAGTACTAGCGGGTCTCGGGGGCAGTACTTC. The encoded protein is CASSTSGSRGQYF.

The chain uses TRBV11-2 and TRBJ2-7; 7 bases align to TRBD1. CDR1 SGHAT and CDR2 FQNNGV come from the germline V gene. The CDR3 extends over 15 amino acids. Germline trimming cut 5 bases from V and 9 bases from J; bases unmatched to any gene: 16. The CDR3 loop is CASSEWGQRTGLQYF. The CDR3 coding sequence is TGTGCCAGCAGCGAGTGGGGACAGCGGACAGGATTGCAGTACTTC.

The CDR3 protein is CASSLSTGANYGYTF. Here the CDR3 DNA reads TGTGCCAGCAGCTTATCGACAGGTGCTAACTATGGCTACACCTTC. The chain joins TRBV7-8 to TRBJ1-2, with a possible D match to TRBD1 (6 bases). V was cut by 2 bases and J by 0 bases, with 10 bases left in between. This CDR3 spans 15 amino acids. Germline assignment: CDR1 SGHVS and CDR2 FQNEAQ.

CDR3 DNA sequence: TGTGCCAGCAGTTCAAAACAGGGGAACACCTTC. It translates to CASSSKQGNTF. The chain uses TRBV28 and TRBJ1-2, with 7 bases aligning to TRBD1. V dropped 4 bases and J dropped 12; count of bases not matched to a gene: 5. CDR1 MDHEN and CDR2 SYDVKM come from the germline V gene. The CDR3 totals 11 residues.

This clone was picked up one time. The chain uses TRBV15 and TRBJ2-5; TRBD1 might be the D (6 bases). This CDR3 is 15 amino acids long. Germline CDR1 is LNHNV and CDR2 is YYDKDF (reference sequence). Trimming stripped 0 bases from V and 2 bases from J, with 10 bases between. CDR3 nucleotide sequence: TGTGCCACCAGCAGAGACAGGGGAGATCAAGAGACCCAGTACTTC. Residues: CATSRDRGDQETQYF.